This T cell receptor beta chain stems from a study of blood T cell repertoires in COVID-19. Study details: Samples came from the United States, Italy and Spain, spanning acute and convalescent COVID-19.

The CDR3 runs to 15 residues. Germline CDR1 is SGHDT and CDR2 is YYEEEE. V lost 0 bases and J 2 bases, leaving 9 bases between the germline ends. Authors' methods: Amplification of reference gene primers provided the estimated nucleated cell counts. Profiled with immunoSEQ multiplex PCR; TCRdb holds only in-frame clones, not every one. From that table come the V and J calls and clone size; the DNA was used to work out D and trimming. The profile shows fewer than 350,000 clones, 70% to 90% of them singletons. This clonotype was obtained from a woman aged 45-59 years who had recovered from COVID-19. The gene calls are TRBV5-6 and TRBJ2-1; D possibly corresponds to TRBD1 (5 bases). Sequencing input: peripheral blood. CDR3 nucleotide sequence: TGTGCCAGCAGCTTGGGGGGCAGCACCTACAATGAGCAGTTCTTC. It is translated as CASSLGGSTYNEQFF.